This passage covers 25 T cell receptor beta chains from one sample sequenced in a study of blood T cell repertoires in COVID-19. This table comes from immunoSEQ multiplex PCR, and its TCRdb copy is limited to in-frame clones, with some not included. Altogether 200,000 to 300,000 clones are present, 88% being singletons, with the ten largest covering about 1.2%. Sequencing input: PBMCs or T cells enriched from blood (not recorded which). The receptors come from a woman aged 40 to 50 with acute COVID-19.

CDR3: CASSLDGSSGRHEQYV. CDR3 DNA sequence: TGTGCCAGCAGCTTAGATGGATCCAGCGGGAGACACGAGCAGTACGTC. The V call is TRBV7-9, the J call TRBJ2-7; TRBD2 agrees at 8 bases. Losses at the gene ends were 1 base for V and 5 bases for J; bases not matched to a gene: 10. Germline V lookup: CDR1 SEHNR, CDR2 FQNEAQ (reference sequence). The CDR3 is 16 residues long.

The chain couples TRBV19 to TRBJ1-5; no definite D call. Germline CDR1 is LNHDA and CDR2 is SQIVND (reference sequence). Trimming cost V 0 bases and J 4 bases, with 13 bases left between them. CDR3 length equals 16 residues. The CDR3 DNA sequence: TGTGCCAGTAGTATAGAAGCCGGGAAGGAGAATCAGCCCCAGCATTTT. Translation: CASSIEAGKENQPQHF.

The chain employs TRBV24-1 and TRBJ1-2; 8 positions match TRBD1. Losses at the gene ends were 4 bases for V and 6 bases for J; bases not matched to a gene: 12. Germline-derived CDR1 and CDR2 are KGHDR and SFDVKD. CDR3 length: 16 residues. DNA of the CDR3: TGTGCCACCAGTGACGGACAGGGAGACCCCTCGGATGGCTACACCTTC. The encoded protein is CATSDGQGDPSDGYTF.

This clone was recorded once. The rearrangement uses TRBV29-1 and TRBJ1-1; no clear D gene. Germline loops: CDR1 SQVTM, CDR2 ANQGSEA. The CDR3 spans 8 residues. CDR3 nucleotides: TGCAGTTCGGACTGGGCTTTCTTT. It encodes CSSDWAFF.

The chain carries TRBV14 and TRBJ2-2, with TRBD1 matching 9 bases. Germline loops: CDR1 SGHDN, CDR2 FVKESK. CDR3 size: 16 residues. V was clipped by 2 bases and J by 4 bases; unmatched bases: 5. The chain's CDR3 is CASSQRTGARTGELFF. CDR3 coding DNA: TGTGCCAGCAGCCAACGGACAGGGGCTCGCACCGGGGAGCTGTTTTTT.

The chain links TRBV18 to TRBJ2-2; TRBD2 agrees at 12 bases. CDR3 size: 16 residues. Germline V gene sequence: CDR1 KGHSH, CDR2 LQKENI. The trim removed 4 bases at V and 3 bases at J, leaving 3 bases unmatched. The CDR3 reads CASSQLAGGHTGELFF. CDR3 in DNA: TGTGCCAGCTCACAACTAGCGGGAGGTCACACCGGGGAGCTGTTTTTT.

The chain is built from TRBV9 and TRBJ2-2; D ambiguous. This CDR3 has 14 amino acids. Looked up from germline, CDR1 is SGDLS and CDR2 is YYNGEE. Deletions cut 4 bases from V and 0 bases from J, with 7 bases between. The DNA of the CDR3 is TGTGCCAGCAGCCCAGTGGCGAACACCGGGGAGCTGTTTTTT. It translates to CASSPVANTGELFF.

Only one count was recorded for this clone. J is TRBJ2-7 and V is TRBV19, with D unresolved. CDR3 length equals 15 residues. Trimming cost V 2 bases and J 0 bases, with 11 bases left between them. Germline loops: CDR1 LNHDA, CDR2 SQIVND (reference sequence). The DNA for the CDR3 is TGTGCCAGTAGTATATTTCACAGAGCCTCCTACGAGCAGTACTTC. It is translated as CASSIFHRASYEQYF.

The chain links TRBV11-2 to TRBJ2-7; 8 bases are a match to TRBD1. The CDR3 is 15 amino acids. Trimming at V came to 3 bases and at J to 2 bases, leaving 6 bases not matched to a gene. Looked up from germline, CDR1 is SGHAT and CDR2 is FQNNGV. The CDR3 reads CASSFQGALPYEQYF. The CDR3 bases are TGTGCCAGCAGCTTTCAGGGGGCATTGCCCTACGAGCAGTACTTC.

V usage is TRBV18 and J usage is TRBJ1-1; unclear D gene. Germline V gene data show CDR1 as KGHSH and CDR2 as LQKENI. This CDR3 has 17 amino acids. Trimming pared 0 bases from V and 0 bases from J, leaving 14 bases between. The CDR3 sequence: CASSPPAGIPMNTEAFF. The CDR3 bases are TGTGCCAGCTCACCACCGGCAGGTATCCCGATGAACACTGAAGCTTTCTTT.

The chain carries TRBV7-6 and TRBJ1-4, with 9 bases fitting TRBD1. CDR3 length: 15 amino acids. Unmatched junction bases numbered 9, after V lost 5 bases and J lost 8 bases. Germline V gene sequence: CDR1 SGHVS, CDR2 FNYEAQ. The CDR3 loop reads CASSAQTGGEEKLFF. The DNA for the CDR3 is TGTGCCAGCAGCGCACAAACAGGGGGCGAGGAAAAACTGTTTTTT.

The V call is TRBV7-6, the J call TRBJ2-7, with 10 positions matching TRBD2. V lost 4 bases and J lost 3; bases outside the gene matches: 6. Germline V CDR1 and CDR2: SGHVS, FNYEAQ. CDR3 length: 15 amino acids. The DNA of the CDR3 is TGTGCCAGCAGCTCGGTAGCGGGAGGACTCTACGAGCAGTACTTC. This codes for CASSSVAGGLYEQYF.

Only one count was recorded for this clone. V is TRBV9 and J is TRBJ2-2; D not certain. This CDR3 contains 17 residues. Trimming left V 6 bases short and J 0 bases short, with 18 bases between. From germline, CDR1 is SGDLS and CDR2 YYNGEE. The CDR3: CASTKASIVSNTGELFF. DNA for the CDR3: TGTGCCAGCACCAAAGCTTCGATAGTATCGAACACCGGGGAGCTGTTTTTT.

This chain joins TRBV19 and TRBJ1-1; TRBD1 aligns across 8 bases. Germline V gene lookup returns CDR1 LNHDA and CDR2 SQIVND (reference sequence). There are 16 residues in the CDR3. V trimming: 6 bases; J trimming: 1 base; junction bases outside the gene matches: 10. CDR3 region: CASRFTPGQANTEAFF. CDR3 in DNA: TGTGCCAGTAGATTCACACCGGGACAGGCGAACACTGAAGCTTTCTTT. The full variable domain, completed using reference TRBV19 and TRBJ1-1, is DGGITQSPKYLFRKEGQNVTLSCEQNLNHDAMYWYRQDPGQGLRLIYYSQIVNDFQKGDIAEGYSVSREKKESFPLTVTSAQKNPTAFYLCASRFTPGQANTEAFFGQGTRLTVV.

The chain has TRBV7-8 and TRBJ1-1, with TRBD1 as a possible D gene (5 bases). The germline V and J ends were trimmed by 5 bases and 3 bases, with 25 bases remaining between them. This CDR3 region has 18 residues. Per germline, CDR1 SGHVS and CDR2 FQNEAQ. The CDR3 sequence is CASSHLMWGRRGDTEAFF. CDR3 DNA: TGTGCCAGCAGCCACCTAATGTGGGGGAGGCGAGGGGACACTGAAGCTTTCTTT.

This chain joins TRBV23-1 and TRBJ1-4; 7 nucleotides align to TRBD1. TRBV23-1 is placed among ORFs of uncertain function. The CDR3 has 20 amino acids. Trimming removed 2 bases from V and 0 bases from J; junction bases left unmatched: 15. The CDR3 loop reads CASSQPRQGKVTTTNEKLFF. The DNA for the CDR3 is TGCGCCAGCAGTCAACCGCGACAGGGCAAAGTCACCACAACTAATGAAAAACTGTTTTTT.

This chain connects TRBV12-5 to TRBJ2-3, with TRBD1 matching over 11 bases. The V and J ends lost 6 bases and 8 bases, in that order; junction bases with no gene match: 10. This CDR3 has 15 residues. Germline V CDR1 and CDR2: LGHNT, FRNRAP. The DNA of the CDR3 is TGTGCTAGTGGCCTGGACAGGGGGCCCCCAGGTACGCAGTATTTT. It translates to CASGLDRGPPGTQYF.

The chain combines TRBV7-2 with TRBJ1-2, with TRBD1 as a possible D gene (5 bases). V shed 8 bases and J shed 5 bases, with 9 bases lying between them. CDR1 is SGHTA and CDR2 is FQGNSA in the germline V gene. This CDR3 has 11 amino acids. This CDR3 is CASHPGYGYTF. CDR3 nucleotide sequence: TGTGCCAGCCACCCAGGGTATGGCTACACCTTC.

This clone has more than one count but fewer than ten. The CDR3 DNA reads as TGCGCCAGCAGCTCCGTGCCGGGACTAGCCGAACAGTTCTTC. It is translated as CASSSVPGLAEQFF. The gene calls are TRBV5-1 and TRBJ2-1; 9 bases are a match to TRBD2. The ends lost 3 bases at V and 13 bases at J; junction bases unmatched: 11. CDR3 length equals 14 residues. CDR1 SGHRS and CDR2 YFSETQ come from the germline V gene.

The rearrangement joins TRBV2 to TRBJ2-7; unclear D gene. Germline CDR1 and CDR2: SNHLY and FYNNEI. Trimming shortened V by 7 bases and J by 2 bases, and 9 bases separated the two germline ends. The CDR3 has 12 residues. The CDR3 loop reads CASKSLAYEQYF. In DNA form, the CDR3 reads TGTGCCAGCAAAAGCCTAGCCTACGAGCAGTACTTC.

J is TRBJ1-4 and V is TRBV5-4, with 12 positions matching TRBD1. Germline assignment: CDR1 SGHNT and CDR2 YYREEE (reference sequence). With 2 bases clipped from V and 4 bases from J, the junction kept 9 bases outside the gene matches. This CDR3 has 18 amino acids. The CDR3 sequence: CASSLTGTGGRGNEKLFF. The CDR3 DNA sequence: TGTGCCAGCAGCTTAACCGGGACAGGGGGCAGGGGTAATGAAAAACTGTTTTTT.

The J gene is TRBJ1-1, the V gene TRBV10-3, with D possibly matching TRBD1 (5 bases). Germline CDR1 is ENHRY and CDR2 is SYGVKD. The CDR3 has 14 amino acids. Trimming left V 11 bases short and J 3 bases short, with 19 bases between. The CDR3 sequence: CAVVGGLRDTEAFF. In nucleotides, the CDR3 is TGTGCCGTCGTCGGGGGTTTAAGGGACACTGAAGCTTTCTTT.

The chain couples TRBV7-9 to TRBJ2-1; 8 positions match TRBD2. The CDR3 is made up of 15 amino acids. Germline trimming cut 6 bases from V and 5 bases from J; bases unmatched to any gene: 9. Germline loops: CDR1 SEHNR, CDR2 FQNEAQ (reference sequence). The CDR3 sequence is CASRFSGALNNEQFF. In nucleotides, the CDR3 is TGTGCCAGCAGATTTAGCGGGGCACTTAACAATGAGCAGTTCTTC.

The chain joins TRBV25-1 to TRBJ1-2; D gene uncertain. Per germline, CDR1 MGHDK and CDR2 SYGVNS. The V and J ends lost 4 bases and 6 bases respectively, with 18 bases between them. The CDR3 covers 15 residues. CDR3 DNA sequence: TGTGCCAGCAGTGCCCACCGAGGAGATTCGGATGGCTACACCTTC. This encodes CASSAHRGDSDGYTF.

CDR3 bases: TGTGCCAGCAGTGCTAGCATTCTGTACTTC. Amino acid sequence: CASSASILYF. The rearrangement links TRBV12-3 or TRBV12-4 to TRBJ2-5, with D tentatively TRBD2 (5 bases). Trimming left V 5 bases short and J 13 bases short, with 11 bases between. The CDR3 has 10 residues.